Listed below are T cell receptor beta chains from one sample, sequenced in a study of cytomegalovirus exposure and HLA in healthy donors. Some clones are missing from TCRdb's copy, which holds only in-frame ones; the method was immunoSEQ multiplex PCR. The sample gives roughly 150,000 clones, approximately 84% of which show up once; about 2.7% is in the top ten. What was sequenced was PBMCs. The receptor source for this set is a man younger than 40 in good health and CMV-seropositive. The CDR3 runs from the conserved cysteine through the conserved F or W. The D gene is left open where the match is weak. For some rows the clone size is stated as once, few or many, or as a class when expanded; others skip it.

clone size	J gene	V gene	D gene	CDR3 DNA	CDR3 protein
-	TRBJ1-1	TRBV29-1	-	TGCAGCGTTGAACGTAGCCAGAACACTGAAGCTTTCTTT	CSVERSQNTEAFF
-	TRBJ2-5	TRBV7-9	-	TGTGCCAGCAGCTCCCCGGACAGCCAAGAGACCCAGTACTTC	CASSSPDSQETQYF
-	TRBJ1-1	TRBV9	TRBD1	TGTGCCAGCAGCCTCTCGACAGGGAGGAACACTGAAGCTTTCTTT	CASSLSTGRNTEAFF
-	TRBJ1-1	TRBV21-1	-	TGTGCCAGCAGCAAGGGGGGAGACACTGAAGCTTTCTTT	CASSKGGDTEAFF
once	TRBJ2-7	TRBV5-1	TRBD2	TGCGCCAGCGCGCGAAGCGGGAGCACTCCCTACGAGCAGTACTTC	CASARSGSTPYEQYF
-	TRBJ2-5	TRBV7-2	TRBD2	TGTGCCAGCAGCCGGACGGGGGGGTACCAAGAGACCCAGTACTTC	CASSRTGGYQETQYF
once	TRBJ2-1	TRBV4-2	-	TGTGCCAGCAGCCAAGATGTGCGCGTAAAGCAGTTCTTC	CASSQDVRVKQFF
-	TRBJ2-7	TRBV4-3	TRBD2	TGCGCCAGCAGCCCCAATAGCGGGACGCCCTACGAGCAGTACTTC	CASSPNSGTPYEQYF
-	TRBJ1-1	TRBV4-1	-	TGCGCCAGCAGCCAAGAACTGGCCTGGAGAGCTTTCTTT	CASSQELAWRAFF
-	TRBJ2-1	TRBV11-3	-	TGTGCCAGCAGCTTAAACTCCCGGTACAATGAGCAGTTCTTC	CASSLNSRYNEQFF
-	TRBJ1-2	TRBV9	TRBD1	TGTGCCAGCAGCGTAGACAGGGGAGGCTACACCTTC	CASSVDRGGYTF
-	TRBJ1-2	TRBV7-6	-	TGTGCCAGCAGCCCCCGGACTGGTTATATGGGCTACACCTTC	CASSPRTGYMGYTF
-	TRBJ1-5	TRBV9	TRBD1	TGTGCCAGCAGCCCCGCTGGACAGGGGTTGCCCCAGCATTTT	CASSPAGQGLPQHF
-	TRBJ1-1	TRBV10-2	-	TGCGCCAGCAGGGACAGAATGAACACTGAAGCTTTCTTT	CASRDRMNTEAFF
-	TRBJ2-1	TRBV7-2	-	TGTGCCAGCAGCCCATCCACGGGCTACAATGAGCAGTTCTTC	CASSPSTGYNEQFF
-	TRBJ2-7	TRBV2	TRBD2	TGTGCCAGCACCCCAGCCCTCGGGACTAGCTACGAGCAGTACTTC	CASTPALGTSYEQYF
-	TRBJ2-5	TRBV27	-	TGTGCCAGCAGTCGAGAGACCCAGTACTTC	CASSRETQYF
-	TRBJ2-7	TRBV19	-	TGTGCCAGTAGTGTGAGAGCCCACTACGAGCAGTACTTC	CASSVRAHYEQYF
few	TRBJ1-1	TRBV10-3	-	TGTGCCTCCCGGGAGGGGAGCTCTGAAGCTTTCTTT	CASREGSSEAFF
-	TRBJ2-7	TRBV6-5	TRBD1	TGTGCCAGCAGTGACAGGGGGCTAGTCGAGCAGTACTTC	CASSDRGLVEQYF
-	TRBJ1-1	TRBV14	-	TGTGCCAGCAGCCTCCATTCGGGGACACCGAACACTGAAGCTTTCTTT	CASSLHSGTPNTEAFF
-	TRBJ2-2	TRBV11-3	-	TGTGCCGCGGCCAGATCGAACACCGGGGAGCTGTTTTTT	CAAARSNTGELFF
once	TRBJ2-2	TRBV6-7	-	TGTGCCAGCAGGACCCCCGGGGCGAACACCGGGGAGCTGTTTTTT	CASRTPGANTGELFF
-	TRBJ2-3	TRBV5-1	TRBD2	TGCGCCAGCAGCAAGACTAGCGGGAGCATGGGGGACACGCAGTATTTT	CASSKTSGSMGDTQYF
-	TRBJ1-1	TRBV5-1	-	TGCGCCAGCAGCCATCCCGGGAACACTGAAGCTTTCTTT	CASSHPGNTEAFF
-	TRBJ2-2	TRBV5-4	-	TGTGCCAGCAGCTTAGGTGCCAGGTCAGGGAACACCGGGGAGCTGTTTTTT	CASSLGARSGNTGELFF
-	TRBJ1-5	TRBV18	TRBD1	TGTGCCAGCTCCCTCAGACAGGGAGTAGATAGCAATCAGCCCCAGCATTTT	CASSLRQGVDSNQPQHF
-	TRBJ2-3	TRBV27	TRBD2	TGTGCCAGCAGAACTAGCGGGACCTGGGATACGCAGTATTTT	CASRTSGTWDTQYF
-	TRBJ2-1	TRBV9	TRBD2	TGTGCCAGCAGCCCGGGACTAGCTATTGAGCAGTTCTTC	CASSPGLAIEQFF
-	TRBJ2-5	TRBV5-5	TRBD1	TGTGCCAGCAGCTTGTTAGGGACAGGAGAAGAGACCCAGTACTTC	CASSLLGTGEETQYF
-	TRBJ1-4	TRBV18	TRBD1	TGTGCCAGCTCCCTGACAGGGAACAATGAAAAACTGTTTTTT	CASSLTGNNEKLFF
-	TRBJ2-5	TRBV5-1	TRBD2	TGCGCCAGCAGCGGATCCTGGGGAGGGTACCAAGAGACCCAGTACTTC	CASSGSWGGYQETQYF
-	TRBJ2-6	TRBV5-1	TRBD2	TGCGCCAGCAGCGGGGGGGAAGTGGCCAACGTCCTGACTTTC	CASSGGEVANVLTF
few	TRBJ2-4	TRBV9	TRBD2	TGTGCCAGCAGCCCCCGGGGGGGGTACATTCAGTACTTC	CASSPRGGYIQYF
few	TRBJ1-2	TRBV4-2	TRBD1	TGTGCCAGCAGCGAACAGGGGTACTATGGCTACACCTTC	CASSEQGYYGYTF
-	TRBJ2-2	TRBV5-1	-	TGCGCCAGCAGCCCGGCAGGAACGAACACCGGGGAGCTGTTTTTT	CASSPAGTNTGELFF
once	TRBJ1-3	TRBV19	TRBD1	TGTGCCAGTAGGGTCGGACAGGGACTCGGAAACACCATATATTTT	CASRVGQGLGNTIYF
-	TRBJ2-5	TRBV4-2	-	TGTGCCAGCAGCCAAGATTTACGGGAGACCCAGTACTTC	CASSQDLRETQYF
-	TRBJ2-1	TRBV10-1	TRBD2	TGCGCCAGCAGTGAGTCGGGGGGGAGGAATGAGCAGTTCTTC	CASSESGGRNEQFF
once	TRBJ1-5	TRBV11-2	-	TGTGCCAGCAGCTTAGAATCGGGTGGTAATCAGCCCCAGCATTTT	CASSLESGGNQPQHF
-	TRBJ1-5	TRBV5-5	-	TGTGCCAGCAGTCCGGGAGGGAATCAGCCCCAGCATTTT	CASSPGGNQPQHF
-	TRBJ1-2	TRBV2	-	TGTGCCAGCAGTGAATATAAATCGTCAGGCGGGGGCTATGGCTACACCTTC	CASSEYKSSGGGYGYTF
-	TRBJ2-1	TRBV9	TRBD2	TGTGCCAGCAGCATTAGCGGGAGTGAGGGGAATGAGCAGTTCTTC	CASSISGSEGNEQFF
-	TRBJ2-2	TRBV5-4	TRBD1	TGTGCCAGCAGCTCTGGGACAGGGGTTCGAACCGGGGAGCTGTTTTTT	CASSSGTGVRTGELFF
-	TRBJ1-5	TRBV7-4	TRBD1	TGTGCCAGCAGCTTAGGGCAGGGGGTCAATCAGCCCCAGCATTTT	CASSLGQGVNQPQHF
-	TRBJ1-2	TRBV19	-	TGTGCCAGTAGTATAGTCGCGGGCTATGGCTACACCTTC	CASSIVAGYGYTF